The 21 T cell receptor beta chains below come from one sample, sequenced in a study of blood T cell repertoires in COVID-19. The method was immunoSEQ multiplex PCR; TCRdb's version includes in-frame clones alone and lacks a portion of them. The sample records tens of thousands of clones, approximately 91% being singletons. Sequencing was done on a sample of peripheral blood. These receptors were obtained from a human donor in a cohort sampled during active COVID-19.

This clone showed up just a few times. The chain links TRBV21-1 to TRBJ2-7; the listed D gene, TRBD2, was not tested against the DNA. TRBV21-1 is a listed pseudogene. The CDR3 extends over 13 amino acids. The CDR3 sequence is CASSPCRSYEQYF. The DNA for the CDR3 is TGTGCCAGCAGCCCGTGTCGCTCCTACGAGCAGTACTTC.

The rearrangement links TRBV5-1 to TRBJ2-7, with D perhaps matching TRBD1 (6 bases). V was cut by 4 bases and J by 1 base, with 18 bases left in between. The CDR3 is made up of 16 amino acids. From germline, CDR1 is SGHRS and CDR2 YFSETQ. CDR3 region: CASSIITGTASYEQYF. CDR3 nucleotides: TGCGCCAGCAGCATAATAACAGGGACCGCTTCCTACGAGCAGTACTTC. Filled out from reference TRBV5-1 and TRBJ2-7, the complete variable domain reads KAGVTQTPRYLIKTRGQQVTLSCSPISGHRSVSWYQQTPGQGLQFLFEYFSETQRNKGNFPGRFSGRQFSNSRSEMNVSTLELGDSALYLCASSIITGTASYEQYFGPGTRLTVT.

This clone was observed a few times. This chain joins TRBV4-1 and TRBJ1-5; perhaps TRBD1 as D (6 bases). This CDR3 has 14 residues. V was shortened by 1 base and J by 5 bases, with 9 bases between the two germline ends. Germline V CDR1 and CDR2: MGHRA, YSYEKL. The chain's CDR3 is CASSQGDMYQPQHF. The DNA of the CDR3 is TGCGCCAGCAGCCAAGGGGACATGTATCAGCCCCAGCATTTT.

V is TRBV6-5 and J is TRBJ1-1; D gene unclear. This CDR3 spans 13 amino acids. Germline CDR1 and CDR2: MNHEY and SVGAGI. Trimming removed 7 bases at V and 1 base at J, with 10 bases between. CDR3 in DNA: TGTGCCAGCACCCCAGGAGGGAACACTGAAGCTTTCTTT. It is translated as CASTPGGNTEAFF.

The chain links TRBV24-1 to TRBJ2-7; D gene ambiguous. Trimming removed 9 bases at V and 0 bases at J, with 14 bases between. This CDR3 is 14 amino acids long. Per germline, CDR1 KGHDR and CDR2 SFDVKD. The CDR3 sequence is CATDGIRSSYEQYF. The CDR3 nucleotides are TGTGCCACCGACGGAATAAGGAGCTCCTACGAGCAGTACTTC.

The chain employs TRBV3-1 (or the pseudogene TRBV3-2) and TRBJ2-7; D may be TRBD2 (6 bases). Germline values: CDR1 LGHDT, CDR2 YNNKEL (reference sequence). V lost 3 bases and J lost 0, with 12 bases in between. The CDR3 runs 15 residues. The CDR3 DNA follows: TGTGCCAGCAGCCAGAGCGGGTGGAGCTCCTACGAGCAGTACTTC. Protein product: CASSQSGWSSYEQYF.

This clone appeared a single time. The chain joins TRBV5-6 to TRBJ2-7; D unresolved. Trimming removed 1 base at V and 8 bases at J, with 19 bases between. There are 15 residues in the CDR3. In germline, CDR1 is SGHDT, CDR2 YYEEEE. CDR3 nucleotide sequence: TGTGCCAGCAGCTTGCCTAATTTTGGTTATGCCAAGCAGTACTTC. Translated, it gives CASSLPNFGYAKQYF. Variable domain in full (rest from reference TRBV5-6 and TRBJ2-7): DAGVTQSPTHLIKTRGQQVTLRCSPKSGHDTVSWYQQALGQGPQFIFQYYEEEERQRGNFPDRFSGHQFPNYSSELNVNALLLGDSALYLCASSLPNFGYAKQYFGPGTRLTVT.

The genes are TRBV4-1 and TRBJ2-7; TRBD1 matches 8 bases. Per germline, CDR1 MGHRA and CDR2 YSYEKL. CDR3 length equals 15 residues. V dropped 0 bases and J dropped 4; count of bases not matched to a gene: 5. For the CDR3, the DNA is TGCGCCAGCAGCCAAGAGGTGACAGGGGTTTACGAGCAGTACTTC. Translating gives CASSQEVTGVYEQYF.

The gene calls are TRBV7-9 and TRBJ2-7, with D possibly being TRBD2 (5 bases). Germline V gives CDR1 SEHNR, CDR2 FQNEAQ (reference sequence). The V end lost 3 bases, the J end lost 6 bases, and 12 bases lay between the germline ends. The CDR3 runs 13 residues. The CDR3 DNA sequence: TGTGCCAGCAGCTTTAGCGCCGGCGTCGAGCAGTACTTC. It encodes CASSFSAGVEQYF.

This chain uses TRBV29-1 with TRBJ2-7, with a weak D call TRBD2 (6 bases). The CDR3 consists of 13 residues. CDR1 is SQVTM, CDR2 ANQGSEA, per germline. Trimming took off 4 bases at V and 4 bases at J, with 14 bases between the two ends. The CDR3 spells CSVAAGSLYEQYF. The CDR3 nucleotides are TGCAGCGTTGCGGCGGGGAGCCTTTACGAGCAGTACTTC.

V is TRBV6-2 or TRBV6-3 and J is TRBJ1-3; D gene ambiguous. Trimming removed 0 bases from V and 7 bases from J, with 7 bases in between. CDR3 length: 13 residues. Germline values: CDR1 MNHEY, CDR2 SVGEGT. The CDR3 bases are TGTGCCAGCAGTTACTCAGGGAGGAACACCATATATTTT. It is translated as CASSYSGRNTIYF.

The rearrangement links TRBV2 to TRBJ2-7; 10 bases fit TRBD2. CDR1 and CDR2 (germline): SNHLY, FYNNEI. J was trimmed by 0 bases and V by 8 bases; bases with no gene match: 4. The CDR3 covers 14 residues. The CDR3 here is CASGTSVLSYEQYF. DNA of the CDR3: TGTGCCAGCGGGACTAGCGTACTCTCCTACGAGCAGTACTTC. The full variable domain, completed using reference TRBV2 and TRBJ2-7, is EPEVTQTPSHQVTQMGQEVILRCVPISNHLYFYWYRQILGQKVEFLVSFYNNEISEKSEIFDDQFSVERPDGSNFTLKIRSTKLEDSAMYFCASGTSVLSYEQYFGPGTRLTVT.

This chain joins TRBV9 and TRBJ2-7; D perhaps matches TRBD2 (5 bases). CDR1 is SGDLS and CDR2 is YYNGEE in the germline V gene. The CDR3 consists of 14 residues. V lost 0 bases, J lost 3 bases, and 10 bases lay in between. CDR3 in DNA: TGTGCCAGCAGCGTAGAAAGCGGCCTCTACGAGCAGTACTTC. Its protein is CASSVESGLYEQYF.

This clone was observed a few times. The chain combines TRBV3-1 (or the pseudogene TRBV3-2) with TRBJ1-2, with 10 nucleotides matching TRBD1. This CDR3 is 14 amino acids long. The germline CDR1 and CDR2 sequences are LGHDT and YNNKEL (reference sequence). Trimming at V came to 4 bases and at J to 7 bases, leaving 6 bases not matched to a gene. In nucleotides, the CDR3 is TGTGCCAGCAGCCTGGACAGGGGGTTGGGTGGCTACACCTTC. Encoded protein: CASSLDRGLGGYTF.

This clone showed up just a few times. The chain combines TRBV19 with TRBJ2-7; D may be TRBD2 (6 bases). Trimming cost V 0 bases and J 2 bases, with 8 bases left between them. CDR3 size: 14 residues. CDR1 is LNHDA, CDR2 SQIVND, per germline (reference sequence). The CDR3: CASSIDRGAYEQYF. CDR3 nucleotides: TGTGCCAGTAGTATAGATCGCGGGGCCTACGAGCAGTACTTC.

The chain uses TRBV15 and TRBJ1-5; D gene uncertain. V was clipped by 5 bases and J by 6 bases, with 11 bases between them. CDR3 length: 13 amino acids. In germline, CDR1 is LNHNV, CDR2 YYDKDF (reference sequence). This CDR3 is CATSPGRGQPQHF. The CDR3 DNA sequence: TGTGCCACCAGCCCCGGGCGGGGTCAGCCCCAGCATTTT.

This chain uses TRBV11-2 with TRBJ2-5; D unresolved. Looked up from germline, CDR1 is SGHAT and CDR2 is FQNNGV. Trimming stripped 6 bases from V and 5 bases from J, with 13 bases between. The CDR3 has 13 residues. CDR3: CASRDLGRETQYF. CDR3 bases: TGTGCCAGCAGAGATCTAGGCCGGGAGACCCAGTACTTC.

The CDR3 here is CASSAKGGHTEAFF. As DNA, the CDR3 is TGTGCCAGCAGTGCTAAAGGGGGCCACACTGAAGCTTTCTTT. This chain connects TRBV6-6 to TRBJ1-1, with 7 bases that match TRBD1. This CDR3 is built from 14 residues. Per the germline V gene, CDR1 is MNHNY and CDR2 is SVGAGI (reference sequence). V dropped 5 bases and J dropped 3; count of bases not matched to a gene: 6.

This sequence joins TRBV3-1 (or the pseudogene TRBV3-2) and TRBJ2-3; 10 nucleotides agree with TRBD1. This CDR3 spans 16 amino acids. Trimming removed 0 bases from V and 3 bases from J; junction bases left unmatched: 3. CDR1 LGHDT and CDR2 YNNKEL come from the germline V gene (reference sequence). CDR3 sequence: CASSQDPGQGTDTQYF. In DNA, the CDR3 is TGTGCCAGCAGCCAAGATCCGGGACAGGGGACAGATACGCAGTATTTT.

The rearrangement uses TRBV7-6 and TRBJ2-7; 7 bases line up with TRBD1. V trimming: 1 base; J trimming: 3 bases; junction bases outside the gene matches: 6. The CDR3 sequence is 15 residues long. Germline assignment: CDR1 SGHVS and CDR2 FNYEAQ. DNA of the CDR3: TGTGCCAGCAGCTTAGGTTCACAGGGGTACTACGAGCAGTACTTC. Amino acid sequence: CASSLGSQGYYEQYF.

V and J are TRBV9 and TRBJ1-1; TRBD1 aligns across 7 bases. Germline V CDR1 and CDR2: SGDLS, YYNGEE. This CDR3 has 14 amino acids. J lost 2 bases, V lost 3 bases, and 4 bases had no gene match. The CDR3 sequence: CASSARTGNTEAFF. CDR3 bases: TGTGCCAGCAGCGCCAGGACAGGAAACACTGAAGCTTTCTTT.